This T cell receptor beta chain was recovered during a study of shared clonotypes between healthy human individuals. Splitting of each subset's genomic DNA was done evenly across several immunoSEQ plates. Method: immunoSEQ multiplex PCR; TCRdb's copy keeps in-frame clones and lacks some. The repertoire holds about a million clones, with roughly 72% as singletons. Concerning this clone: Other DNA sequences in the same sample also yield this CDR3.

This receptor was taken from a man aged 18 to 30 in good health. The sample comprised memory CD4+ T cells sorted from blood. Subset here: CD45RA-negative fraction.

The CDR3: CAWRIGSSYEQYF. The CDR3 DNA sequence: TGTGCCTGGAGGATCGGCAGTTCCTACGAGCAGTACTTC. This chain links TRBV30 with TRBJ2-7; D is undetermined. CDR1 GTSNPN and CDR2 SVGIG come from the germline V gene (reference sequence). The V and J ends lost 3 bases and 1 base respectively, with 10 bases between them. The CDR3 is 13 amino acids.